This T cell receptor beta chain was observed in a study of T cells after yellow fever vaccination. This clonotype has at least ten counts. Trimming took off 0 bases at V and 5 bases at J, with 14 bases between the two ends. The CDR3 has 15 residues. Germline V CDR1 and CDR2: SGHRS, YFSETQ. TCRdb passed the 5' RACE reads through MiXCR, listing each CDR3 protein once. Here the sample spans approximately 240,000 distinct CDR3 sequences, 3.6% being singletons. Material: PBMCs, obtained 15 days after the yellow fever booster vaccination. This TCR derives from a man in his late teens or twenties who received the YFV17D yellow fever vaccine. This sequence joins TRBV5-1 and TRBJ1-1, with D hard to call. Here the CDR3 reads CASSLVPPTGTEAFF. Written as DNA, the CDR3 is TGCGCCAGCAGCTTGGTGCCTCCAACTGGAACTGAAGCTTTCTTT.